Below, 8 T cell receptor beta chains from the same sample are listed, as sequenced in a study of blood T cell repertoires in COVID-19. Clones were sequenced by immunoSEQ multiplex PCR, and TCRdb holds only the in-frame ones, with some missing. The sample has 400,000 or so clones, 88% seen once. Sequencing was done on a sample of PBMCs or T cells enriched from blood (not recorded which). These TCRs come from a woman aged 40 to 55 with acute COVID-19.

The chain joins TRBV2 to TRBJ1-6; 9 nucleotides line up with TRBD1. The germline V gene has CDR1 SNHLY and CDR2 FYNNEI. Trimming cost V 3 bases and J 1 base; bases outside gene matches: 7. This CDR3 is built from 18 residues. As DNA, the CDR3 is TGTGCCAGCAGTGACAGCGGGACAGGGTTATCCTATAATTCACCCCTCCACTTT. Amino acids: CASSDSGTGLSYNSPLHF.

The chain employs TRBV5-8 and TRBJ1-3, with no clear D. In germline, CDR1 is SGHTS, CDR2 YDEGEE. V was clipped by 6 bases and J by 2 bases, with 21 bases between them. There are 17 residues in the CDR3. This CDR3 is CASTNQSTSTPGNTIYF. The CDR3 bases are TGTGCCAGCACCAACCAATCAACATCAACCCCTGGAAACACCATATATTTT.

The V call is TRBV10-3, the J call TRBJ2-6; D is perhaps TRBD1 (6 bases). The germline gives CDR1 ENHRY, CDR2 SYGVKD. The CDR3 sequence is 19 residues long. The V and J ends lost 0 bases and 4 bases respectively, with 19 bases between them. DNA of the CDR3: TGTGCCATCAGTGAGTCGATGTCTCAGGGGCGAAGGGGGGCCAACGTCCTGACTTTC. Encoded protein: CAISESMSQGRRGANVLTF.

The chain has TRBV11-2 and TRBJ1-2; 7 nucleotides agree with TRBD1. The junction had 4 bases not matched to a gene; V was cut back by 1 base and J by 2 bases. The CDR3 covers 15 residues. The germline CDR1 and CDR2 sequences are SGHAT and FQNNGV. Here the CDR3 DNA reads TGTGCCAGCAGCTTAGTCAGGGGGAAGAACTATGGCTACACCTTC. Amino acids: CASSLVRGKNYGYTF.

The chain carries TRBV5-6 and TRBJ1-1; D uncertain. This CDR3 has 15 residues. Germline V gives CDR1 SGHDT, CDR2 YYEEEE. V was pared by 2 bases and J by 5 bases, with 16 bases between. CDR3 sequence: CASSFGPLGGTEAFF. Written as DNA, the CDR3 is TGTGCCAGCAGCTTCGGACCTCTGGGAGGTACTGAAGCTTTCTTT.

The J gene is TRBJ1-1, the V gene TRBV7-9; 7 nucleotides line up with TRBD1. After removal of 3 bases from V and 3 bases from J, the junction contained 10 bases not matched to a gene. This CDR3 contains 16 residues. Germline CDR1 SEHNR, CDR2 FQNEAQ (reference sequence). The CDR3 is CASSLGQTLGDTEAFF. The CDR3 DNA reads TGTGCCAGCAGCTTGGGACAGACCCTAGGGGACACTGAAGCTTTCTTT.

The J gene is TRBJ1-5, the V gene TRBV3-1 (or the pseudogene TRBV3-2); tentatively, D is TRBD1 (6 bases). The V and J ends lost 1 base and 5 bases respectively, with 15 bases between them. The CDR3 totals 16 residues. The germline V gene has CDR1 LGHDT and CDR2 YNNKEL (reference sequence). CDR3 residues: CASSQGSLGGHQPQHF. CDR3 bases: TGTGCCAGCAGCCAAGGTTCGTTAGGGGGACATCAGCCCCAGCATTTT.

The rearrangement uses TRBV6-5 and TRBJ2-5; 10 bases map to TRBD2. Germline lookup yields CDR1 MNHEY and CDR2 SVGAGI. The CDR3 length is 15 residues. Germline trimming cut 2 bases from V and 4 bases from J; bases unmatched to any gene: 4. CDR3 DNA sequence: TGTGCCAGCAGTTACACTAGGACTAGCGGAGAGACCCAGTACTTC. Translated, it gives CASSYTRTSGETQYF.